The 30 T cell receptor beta chains reported below all come from one sample, sequenced in a study of cytomegalovirus exposure and HLA in healthy donors (dated by TCRdb to 2017 to 2019). Library prep was done by the immunoSEQ multiplex PCR assay. A mixture of 60 forward primers for TCR Vbeta segments and 13 reverse primers for TCR Jbeta segments was used in the multiplex PCR. The clones in this table, taken by TCRdb from immuneACCESS, are in-frame only. Not every clone is retained; where verified, under half of the shortfall comes from an unresolved V gene, and the cause of the rest is unknown. For this sample the table gives about 170,000 clones, of which more than 70% were detected only once. Clones ranked in the top ten supply under 6% of the sample. The sequenced sample was PBMCs. The receptors shown here come from a woman aged 50 to 60 in good health and CMV-seropositive.

The J gene is TRBJ2-1, the V gene TRBV6-1, with a possible D match to TRBD1 (6 bases). Looked up from germline, CDR1 is MNHNS and CDR2 is SASEGT. The V end lost 1 base, the J end lost 6 bases, and 16 bases lay between the germline ends. This CDR3 spans 16 amino acids. CDR3 nucleotide sequence: TGTGCCAGCAGTGAAGGCAGGGGTTTGGGCTCCAATGAGCAGTTCTTC. It is translated as CASSEGRGLGSNEQFF.

There are a few counts of this clone. The V call is TRBV2, the J call TRBJ1-1; 9 bases fit TRBD1. Trimming cost V 9 bases and J 4 bases; bases outside gene matches: 9. CDR3 length: 14 residues. Germline CDR1 and CDR2: SNHLY and FYNNEI. CDR3 in amino acids: CARPLDRGTTEAFF. CDR3 bases: TGTGCCAGACCACTGGACAGGGGAACCACTGAAGCTTTCTTT. Variable domain in full (rest from reference TRBV2 and TRBJ1-1): EPEVTQTPSHQVTQMGQEVILRCVPISNHLYFYWYRQILGQKVEFLVSFYNNEISEKSEIFDDQFSVERPDGSNFTLKIRSTKLEDSAMYFCARPLDRGTTEAFFGQGTRLTVV.

The CDR3 is CASSLTYQETQYF. The CDR3, as DNA: TGTGCCAGCAGTCTAACGTACCAAGAGACCCAGTACTTC. The chain recombines TRBV27 with TRBJ2-5; no definite D call. Looked up from germline, CDR1 is MNHEY and CDR2 is SMNVEV (reference sequence). The CDR3 loop spans 13 amino acids. The V end lost 5 bases, the J end lost 0 bases, and 7 bases lay between the germline ends.

This clone appeared a few times. The V call is TRBV4-3, the J call TRBJ2-7; 9 nucleotides match TRBD1. J gave up 5 bases and V 4 bases, and 18 bases lay outside the gene matches. Germline V CDR1 and CDR2: LGHNA, YSLEER. This CDR3 has 18 amino acids. The CDR3: CASSLLYLPGQGVHEQYF. As DNA, the CDR3 is TGCGCCAGCAGCCTCCTTTACCTCCCGGGACAGGGAGTCCACGAGCAGTACTTC.

This clone occurred a few times. The chain employs TRBV25-1 and TRBJ2-7; TRBD2 matches 15 bases. Trimming cost V 3 bases and J 4 bases; bases outside gene matches: 4. CDR1 is MGHDK, CDR2 SYGVNS, per germline. This CDR3 region has 16 residues. The CDR3 loop is CASSDPGLAGGYEQYF. CDR3 coding DNA: TGTGCCAGCAGTGATCCCGGACTAGCGGGGGGGTACGAGCAGTACTTC.

This rearrangement joins TRBV25-1 to TRBJ2-2, with D maybe TRBD2 (7 bases). CDR1 and CDR2 (germline): MGHDK, SYGVNS. Trimming pared 5 bases from V and 7 bases from J, leaving 8 bases between. The CDR3 extends over 12 amino acids. CDR3: CASSRGGGELFF. DNA of the CDR3: TGTGCCAGCAGTAGGGGGGGCGGGGAGCTGTTTTTT.

The V and J genes are TRBV9 and TRBJ2-1; 16 positions agree with TRBD2. The V segment lost 0 bases and the J segment 4 bases; nucleotides outside the gene matches: 7. The CDR3 is 19 amino acids. CDR1 and CDR2 from the germline V gene are SGDLS and YYNGEE. CDR3 bases: TGTGCCAGCAGCGTAGCGGAAGGGACTAGCGGGGGGGTATACAATGAGCAGTTCTTC. Protein: CASSVAEGTSGGVYNEQFF.

This chain links TRBV7-9 with TRBJ2-7; tentatively, D is TRBD2 (5 bases). V lost 4 bases to trimming and J lost 7 bases, with 14 bases between them. The CDR3 runs 13 residues. Germline lookup yields CDR1 SEHNR and CDR2 FQNEAQ (reference sequence). The CDR3 DNA is TGTGCCAGCAGCTCCCCCTTAGCGACTGAGCAGTACTTC. It is translated as CASSSPLATEQYF.

The chain links TRBV18 to TRBJ1-1; TRBD1 matches at 7 bases. Germline CDR1 reads KGHSH; CDR2 reads LQKENI. The CDR3 runs to 14 residues. Losses at the gene ends were 6 bases for V and 4 bases for J; bases not matched to a gene: 8. The CDR3 coding sequence is TGTGCCAGCTCTTCCGCGACAGGGACCACTGAAGCTTTCTTT. Translating gives CASSSATGTTEAFF.

The chain employs TRBV19 and TRBJ2-3, with D maybe TRBD2 (7 bases). V lost 4 bases, J lost 4 bases, and 9 bases lay in between. CDR1 and CDR2 (germline): LNHDA, SQIVND (reference sequence). The CDR3 length is 13 residues. CDR3 coding DNA: TGTGCCAGTAGTAGCGGGGGCGCAGATACGCAGTATTTT. Translation gives CASSSGGADTQYF.

The chain uses TRBV5-1 and TRBJ2-7; D is uncertain. Trimming shortened V by 0 bases and J by 1 base, and 11 bases separated the two germline ends. Germline V gene data show CDR1 as SGHRS and CDR2 as YFSETQ. The CDR3 runs to 15 residues. CDR3 DNA: TGCGCCAGCAGCTTGGGTCCCCAGGAATCCTACGAGCAGTACTTC. This sequence encodes CASSLGPQESYEQYF.

The chain combines TRBV7-2 with TRBJ2-1; 7 nucleotides agree with TRBD2. This CDR3 has 16 residues. V was clipped by 1 base and J by 4 bases; unmatched bases: 7. From germline, CDR1 is SGHTA and CDR2 FQGNSA. This CDR3 is CASSLGPSGNYNEQFF. CDR3 in DNA: TGTGCCAGCAGCTTAGGGCCCAGCGGGAATTACAATGAGCAGTTCTTC. Using reference TRBV7-2 and TRBJ2-1 for the parts outside the CDR3, the full variable domain is GAGVSQSPSNKVTEKGKDVELRCDPISGHTALYWYRQSLGQGLEFLIYFQGNSAPDKSGLPSDRFSAERTGGSVSTLTIQRTQQEDSAVYLCASSLGPSGNYNEQFFGPGTRLTVL.

The chain has TRBV2 and TRBJ1-6; D is unresolved. V was pared by 3 bases and J by 6 bases, with 15 bases between. The germline gives CDR1 SNHLY, CDR2 FYNNEI. The CDR3 consists of 16 residues. As DNA, the CDR3 is TGTGCCAGCAGTGATAGGGTCCGGGGTTCTAATTCACCCCTCCACTTT. Residues: CASSDRVRGSNSPLHF.

The chain employs TRBV10-3 and TRBJ2-2, with D possibly TRBD2 on 6 matching bases. Germline V gives CDR1 ENHRY, CDR2 SYGVKD. The V gene lost 10 bases and the J gene lost 2 bases, with 20 bases spanning the gap. The CDR3 loop spans 16 amino acids. The CDR3 DNA is TGTGCCACAAGGGACGGGCTAGCGTTCAACACCGGGGAGCTGTTTTTT. It specifies CATRDGLAFNTGELFF.

The rearrangement links TRBV28 to TRBJ1-5, with 8 bases that match TRBD1. The CDR3 runs to 13 residues. With V trimmed by 6 bases and J by 7 bases, 5 bases remained unmatched. Per germline, CDR1 MDHEN and CDR2 SYDVKM. In nucleotides, the CDR3 is TGTGCCAGCAGAGGACAGGGCGACCAGCCCCAGCATTTT. It translates to CASRGQGDQPQHF.

The chain uses TRBV28 and TRBJ2-7; D unresolved. The CDR3 contains 13 residues. V lost 5 bases and J lost 6, with 14 bases in between. From germline, CDR1 is MDHEN and CDR2 SYDVKM. CDR3 in amino acids: CASSPSPGFEQYF. The CDR3 bases are TGTGCCAGCAGTCCCTCCCCCGGGTTCGAGCAGTACTTC.

The gene calls are TRBV7-2 and TRBJ1-3, with 8 bases aligning to TRBD1. Looked up from germline, CDR1 is SGHTA and CDR2 is FQGNSA. J was trimmed by 2 bases and V by 5 bases; bases with no gene match: 5. This CDR3 contains 15 residues. The CDR3 DNA sequence: TGTGCCAGCAGCCTTACACAGGGGGCTGGAAACACCATATATTTT. Translating it yields CASSLTQGAGNTIYF. Variable domain in full (rest from reference TRBV7-2 and TRBJ1-3): GAGVSQSPSNKVTEKGKDVELRCDPISGHTALYWYRQSLGQGLEFLIYFQGNSAPDKSGLPSDRFSAERTGGSVSTLTIQRTQQEDSAVYLCASSLTQGAGNTIYFGEGSWLTVV.

This clone was recorded once. This chain links TRBV27 with TRBJ2-1, with 7 bases matching TRBD1. This CDR3 spans 14 amino acids. Trimming cost V 4 bases and J 4 bases; bases outside gene matches: 4. Germline CDR1 reads MNHEY; CDR2 reads SMNVEV (reference sequence). For the CDR3, the DNA is TGTGCCAGCAGTTCGGGACAGAGATACAATGAGCAGTTCTTC. It is translated as CASSSGQRYNEQFF.

This clone was seen more than once but under ten times. Sequence at one end of the junction differs from germline and may be a read error. Here the CDR3 reads CASSSPRPQGHHF. The CDR3 DNA is TGTGCCAGCAGTAGCCCCCGGCCACAGGGCCATCACTTC. The chain joins TRBV28 to TRBJ2-7, with D possibly matching TRBD1 (6 bases). The CDR3 is 13 amino acids. Germline lookup yields CDR1 MDHEN and CDR2 SYDVKM.

This chain connects TRBV18 to TRBJ2-1, with D unclear. The CDR3 is 13 residues long. V lost 4 bases and J lost 4, with 8 bases in between. CDR1 and CDR2 from the germline V gene are KGHSH and LQKENI. The CDR3 DNA follows: TGTGCCAGCTCACTCTACAGTTACAATGAGCAGTTCTTC. Residues: CASSLYSYNEQFF.

The chain links TRBV6-1 to TRBJ2-7; 12 nucleotides align to TRBD1. The junction had 7 bases not matched to a gene; V was cut back by 3 bases and J by 4 bases. This CDR3 contains 16 residues. Germline V gene lookup returns CDR1 MNHNS and CDR2 SASEGT. The chain's CDR3 is CASSEPGQGAGYEQYF. CDR3 bases: TGTGCCAGCAGTGAGCCGGGACAGGGGGCGGGATACGAGCAGTACTTC.

This chain connects TRBV30 to TRBJ1-1; no clear D. Looked up from germline, CDR1 is GTSNPN and CDR2 is SVGIG (reference sequence). CDR3 length: 13 amino acids. Trimming shortened V by 3 bases and J by 1 base, and 9 bases separated the two germline ends. The CDR3 sequence: CAWRYRSNTEAFF. The CDR3, as DNA: TGTGCCTGGAGGTACAGATCGAACACTGAAGCTTTCTTT.

V and J are TRBV7-2 and TRBJ2-7; D is unclear. The V end lost 4 bases, the J end lost 1 base, and 8 bases lay between the germline ends. There are 13 residues in the CDR3. The germline CDR1 and CDR2 sequences are SGHTA and FQGNSA. The CDR3 DNA sequence: TGTGCCAGCAGCTCACGGGTTTCCTACGAGCAGTACTTC. Its translation is CASSSRVSYEQYF.

This clone was observed once. CDR3 loop: CASSEWASGTEAFF. The CDR3 bases are TGTGCCAGCAGTGAATGGGCCAGTGGCACTGAAGCTTTCTTT. The chain joins TRBV6-5 to TRBJ1-1; D is uncertain. Germline CDR1 is MNHEY and CDR2 is SVGAGI. This CDR3 has 14 residues. Trimming left V 5 bases short and J 4 bases short, with 14 bases between.

The J gene is TRBJ2-1, the V gene TRBV7-9; TRBD1 agrees at 9 bases. J was trimmed by 7 bases and V by 6 bases; bases with no gene match: 10. Germline V gene lookup returns CDR1 SEHNR and CDR2 FQNEAQ (reference sequence). The CDR3 length is 15 residues. In nucleotides, the CDR3 is TGTGCCAGCAGTGACACCGGGACAGGGAATAATGAGCAGTTCTTC. Protein: CASSDTGTGNNEQFF. Based on the CDR3 plus reference TRBV7-9 and TRBJ2-1, the full variable domain is DTGVSQNPRHKITKRGQNVTFRCDPISEHNRLYWYRQTLGQGPEFLTYFQNEAQLEKSRLLSDRFSAERPKGSFSTLEIQRTEQGDSAMYLCASSDTGTGNNEQFFGPGTRLTVL.

The chain uses TRBV6-1 and TRBJ1-3; TRBD1 might be the D (5 bases). Between the trimmed V and J ends, which lost 2 bases and 2 bases, there was a span of 13 bases. In germline, CDR1 is MNHNS, CDR2 SASEGT. The CDR3 covers 16 residues. Here the CDR3 reads CASSEIQGSTGNTIYF. CDR3 DNA sequence: TGTGCCAGCAGTGAAATCCAGGGTAGCACTGGAAACACCATATATTTT.

The chain is built from TRBV5-8 and TRBJ2-5, with D perhaps matching TRBD2 (5 bases). CDR3 length equals 15 residues. The germline CDR1 and CDR2 sequences are SGHTS and YDEGEE. The V end lost 6 bases, the J end lost 5 bases, and 20 bases lay between the germline ends. The CDR3 region has the DNA TGTGCCAGCACCCCCTCCGGTGGGAGTCGGGAGACCCAGTACTTC. Protein: CASTPSGGSRETQYF. The full variable domain, with the rest looked up from reference TRBV5-8 and TRBJ2-5, is EAGVTQSPTHLIKTRGQQATLRCSPISGHTSVYWYQQALGLGLQFLLWYDEGEERNRGNFPPRFSGRQFPNYSSELNVNALELEDSALYLCASTPSGGSRETQYFGPGTRLLVL.

V is TRBV27 and J is TRBJ2-7, with TRBD1 identical over 7 bases. Germline V gene lookup returns CDR1 MNHEY and CDR2 SMNVEV (reference sequence). V lost 4 bases and J lost 4; bases outside the gene matches: 7. The CDR3 consists of 14 residues. In DNA form, the CDR3 reads TGTGCCAGCAGTTGGACACAGGGGACGTACGAGCAGTACTTC. As protein: CASSWTQGTYEQYF.

Only a few counts were recorded for this clone. The chain links TRBV5-1 to TRBJ2-5; a weak D match, TRBD1 (5 bases). The V gene lost 3 bases and the J gene lost 2 bases, with 8 bases spanning the gap. The CDR3 sequence is 13 residues long. Germline CDR1 and CDR2: SGHRS and YFSETQ. CDR3 in amino acids: CASSYAGQETQYF. The DNA for the CDR3 is TGCGCCAGCAGCTACGCAGGGCAAGAGACCCAGTACTTC. Based on the CDR3 plus reference TRBV5-1 and TRBJ2-5, the full variable domain is KAGVTQTPRYLIKTRGQQVTLSCSPISGHRSVSWYQQTPGQGLQFLFEYFSETQRNKGNFPGRFSGRQFSNSRSEMNVSTLELGDSALYLCASSYAGQETQYFGPGTRLLVL.

V is TRBV5-1 and J is TRBJ1-4, with a weak D call TRBD1 (6 bases). The CDR3 spans 16 residues. V was pared by 4 bases and J by 4 bases, with 17 bases between. CDR1 and CDR2 from the germline V gene are SGHRS and YFSETQ. The CDR3 spells CASSPGQSGFNEKLFF. The CDR3 nucleotides are TGCGCCAGCAGCCCCGGACAGTCTGGGTTTAATGAAAAACTGTTTTTT.